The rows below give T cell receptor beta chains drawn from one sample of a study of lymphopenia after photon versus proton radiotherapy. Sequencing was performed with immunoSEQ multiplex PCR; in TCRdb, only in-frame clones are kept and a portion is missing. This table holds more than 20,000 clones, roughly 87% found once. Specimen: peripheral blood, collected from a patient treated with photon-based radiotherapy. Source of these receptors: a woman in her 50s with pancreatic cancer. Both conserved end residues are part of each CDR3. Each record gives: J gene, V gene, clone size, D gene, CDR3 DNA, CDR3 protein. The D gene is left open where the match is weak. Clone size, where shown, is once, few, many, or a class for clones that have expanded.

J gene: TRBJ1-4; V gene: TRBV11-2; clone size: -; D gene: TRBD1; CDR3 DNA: TGTGCCAGCAGCCATCTACAGGGGACAACTAATGAAAAACTGTTTTTT; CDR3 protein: CASSHLQGTTNEKLFF
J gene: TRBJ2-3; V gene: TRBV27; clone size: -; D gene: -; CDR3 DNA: TGTGCCAGCAGTTTTCCATCGACACATACTAGCACAGATACGCAGTATTTT; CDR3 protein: CASSFPSTHTSTDTQYF
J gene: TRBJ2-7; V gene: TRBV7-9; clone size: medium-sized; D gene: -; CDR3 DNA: TGTGCCAGCAGCTCCCGGGACCTAGCTTACGAGCAGTACTTC; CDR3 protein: CASSSRDLAYEQYF
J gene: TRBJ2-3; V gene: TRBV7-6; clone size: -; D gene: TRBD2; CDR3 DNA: TGTGCCAGCAGCCCTACTAGCGGGGAATGGGATACGCAGTATTTT; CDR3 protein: CASSPTSGEWDTQYF
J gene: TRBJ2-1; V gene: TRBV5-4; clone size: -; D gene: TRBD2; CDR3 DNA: TGTGCCAGCAGCTTGGGGGGTAGCGGGAGAGGAAATGAGCAGTTCTTC; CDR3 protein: CASSLGGSGRGNEQFF
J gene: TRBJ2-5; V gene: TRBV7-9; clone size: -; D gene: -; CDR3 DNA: TGTGCCAGCAGCTTAGGAGGAAGGCAGTGGGAGACCCAGTACTTC; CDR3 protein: CASSLGGRQWETQYF
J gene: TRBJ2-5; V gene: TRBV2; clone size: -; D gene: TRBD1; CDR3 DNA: TGTGCCAGCATTAAGGGGGACAGGAGTTACGGAGAGACCCAGTACTTC; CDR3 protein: CASIKGDRSYGETQYF
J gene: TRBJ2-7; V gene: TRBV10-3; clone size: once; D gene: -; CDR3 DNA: TGTGCCATCAGTGAGTCGAGCAGCGTAGAGCAGTACTTC; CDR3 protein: CAISESSSVEQYF
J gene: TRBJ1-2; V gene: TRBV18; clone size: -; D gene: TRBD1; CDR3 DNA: TGTGCCAGCACCTCACAGGGGAACTATGGCTACACCTTC; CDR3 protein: CASTSQGNYGYTF
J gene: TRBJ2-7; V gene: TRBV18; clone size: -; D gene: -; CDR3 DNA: TGTGCCAGCTCTCAGGACCGGACCGGGGAGCAGTACTTC; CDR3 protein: CASSQDRTGEQYF
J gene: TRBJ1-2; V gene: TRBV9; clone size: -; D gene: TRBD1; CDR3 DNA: TGTGCCAGCAGCGTAGGTAGAGGGGGCAAGGGGAACTATGGCTACACCTTC; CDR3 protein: CASSVGRGGKGNYGYTF
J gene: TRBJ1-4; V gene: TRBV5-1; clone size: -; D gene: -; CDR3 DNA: TGCGCCAGCAGCTCTGACGGGTTAGCTAATGAAAAACTGTTTTTT; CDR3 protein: CASSSDGLANEKLFF
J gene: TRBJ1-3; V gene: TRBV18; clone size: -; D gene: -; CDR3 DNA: TGTGCCAGCTCACTATCTCTTCAAGGAAACACCATATATTTT; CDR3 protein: CASSLSLQGNTIYF
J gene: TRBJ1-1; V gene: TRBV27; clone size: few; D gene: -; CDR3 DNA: TGTGCCAGCAGTTTACGGCAGAGGACTGAAGCTTTCTTT; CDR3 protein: CASSLRQRTEAFF
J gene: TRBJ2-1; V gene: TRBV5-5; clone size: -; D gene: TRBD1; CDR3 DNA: TGTGCCAGCAGCTTGGGGTTACAGGGGGCGTGGGATGAGCAGTTCTTC; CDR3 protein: CASSLGLQGAWDEQFF
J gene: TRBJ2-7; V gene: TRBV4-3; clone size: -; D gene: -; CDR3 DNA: TGCGCCAGCAGCCAAGATGGAGGGGGCCCGTCCGACGAGCAGTACTTC; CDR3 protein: CASSQDGGGPSDEQYF
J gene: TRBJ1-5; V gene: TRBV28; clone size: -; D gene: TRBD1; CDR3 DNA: TGTGCCAGCAGTTCCCCCGCGACAGGGGGGAATCAGCCCCAGCATTTT; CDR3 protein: CASSSPATGGNQPQHF
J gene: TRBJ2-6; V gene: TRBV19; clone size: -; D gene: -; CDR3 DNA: TGTGCCAGTAGTAATCTGGACGACTACTCTGGGGCCAACGTCCTGACTTTC; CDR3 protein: CASSNLDDYSGANVLTF
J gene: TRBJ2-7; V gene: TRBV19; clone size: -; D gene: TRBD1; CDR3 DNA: TGTGCCAGTAGTAAGGGACAGTTCTCCTACGAGCAGTACTTC; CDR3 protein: CASSKGQFSYEQYF
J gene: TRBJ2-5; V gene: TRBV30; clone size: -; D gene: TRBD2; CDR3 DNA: TGTGCCTGGAGTACCGGCCTCGGGGGGGAGACCCAGTACTTC; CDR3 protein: CAWSTGLGGETQYF
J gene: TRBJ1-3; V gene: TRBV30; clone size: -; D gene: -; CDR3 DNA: TGTGCCTGGAGTGTACTGACCAGGAGCTCTGGAAACACCATATATTTT; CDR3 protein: CAWSVLTRSSGNTIYF
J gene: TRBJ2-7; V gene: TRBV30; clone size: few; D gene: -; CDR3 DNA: TGTGCCTCAGGGGTCTATGGAGGGGGCGAGCAGTACTTC; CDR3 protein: CASGVYGGGEQYF
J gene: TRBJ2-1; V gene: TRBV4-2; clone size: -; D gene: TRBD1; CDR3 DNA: TGTGCCAGCAGCCAACGAAGGACAGGGGGCGATGAGCAGTTCTTC; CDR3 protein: CASSQRRTGGDEQFF
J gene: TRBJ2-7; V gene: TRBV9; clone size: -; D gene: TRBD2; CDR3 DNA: TGTGCCAGCAGCGTAGCAGGGACTAGCGGGAGTGTCTACGAGCAGTACTTC; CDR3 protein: CASSVAGTSGSVYEQYF
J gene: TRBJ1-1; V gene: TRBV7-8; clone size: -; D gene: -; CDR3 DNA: TGTGCCAGCAGCTTAGCGGCCTGGGGCACTGAAGCTTTCTTT; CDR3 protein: CASSLAAWGTEAFF
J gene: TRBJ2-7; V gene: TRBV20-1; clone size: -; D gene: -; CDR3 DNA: TGCAGTGCTAGTAGCACCTACGAGCAGTACTTC; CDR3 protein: CSASSTYEQYF
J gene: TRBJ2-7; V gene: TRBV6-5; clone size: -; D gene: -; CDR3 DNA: TGTGCCAGCAGTTACTCTCGCTACGAGCAGTACTTC; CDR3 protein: CASSYSRYEQYF
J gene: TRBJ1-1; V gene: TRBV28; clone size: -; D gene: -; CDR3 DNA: TGTGCCAGCATACAGACGGGGGATGCCACTGAAGCTTTCTTT; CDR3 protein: CASIQTGDATEAFF
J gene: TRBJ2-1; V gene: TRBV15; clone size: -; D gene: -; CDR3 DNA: TGTGCCACCAGCAGAGATCGGACTCCTTCCTACAATGAGCAGTTCTTC; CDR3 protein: CATSRDRTPSYNEQFF
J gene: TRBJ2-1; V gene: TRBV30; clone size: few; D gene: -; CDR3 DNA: TGTGCCTGGAGGGTCAGAGTTGGTTACAATGAGCAGTTCTTC; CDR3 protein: CAWRVRVGYNEQFF
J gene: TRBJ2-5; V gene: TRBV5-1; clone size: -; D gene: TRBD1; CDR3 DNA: TGCGCCAGCAGTGACAGGGCCTTCCAAGAGACCCAGTACTTC; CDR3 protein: CASSDRAFQETQYF
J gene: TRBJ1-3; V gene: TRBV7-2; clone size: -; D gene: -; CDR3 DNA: TGTGCCAGCAGCTCGTACAGGGACTCTGGAAACACCATATATTTT; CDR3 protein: CASSSYRDSGNTIYF
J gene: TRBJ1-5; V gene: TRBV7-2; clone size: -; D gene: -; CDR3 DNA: TGTGCCAGCAGCTTCCGAGACACAAATCAGCCCCAGCATTTT; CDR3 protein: CASSFRDTNQPQHF